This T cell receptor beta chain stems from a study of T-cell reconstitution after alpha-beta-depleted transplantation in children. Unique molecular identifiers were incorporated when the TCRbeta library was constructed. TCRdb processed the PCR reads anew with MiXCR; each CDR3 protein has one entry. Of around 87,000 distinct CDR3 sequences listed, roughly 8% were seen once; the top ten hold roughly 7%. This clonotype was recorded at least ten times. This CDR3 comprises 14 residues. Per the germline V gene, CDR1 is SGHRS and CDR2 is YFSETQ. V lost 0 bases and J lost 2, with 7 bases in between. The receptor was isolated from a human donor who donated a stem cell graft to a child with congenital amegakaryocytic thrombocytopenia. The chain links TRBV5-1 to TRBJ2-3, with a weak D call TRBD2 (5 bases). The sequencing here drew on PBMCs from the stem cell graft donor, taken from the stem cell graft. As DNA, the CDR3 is TGCGCCAGCAGCTTGGAACTAGACACAGATACGCAGTATTTT. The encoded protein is CASSLELDTDTQYF.